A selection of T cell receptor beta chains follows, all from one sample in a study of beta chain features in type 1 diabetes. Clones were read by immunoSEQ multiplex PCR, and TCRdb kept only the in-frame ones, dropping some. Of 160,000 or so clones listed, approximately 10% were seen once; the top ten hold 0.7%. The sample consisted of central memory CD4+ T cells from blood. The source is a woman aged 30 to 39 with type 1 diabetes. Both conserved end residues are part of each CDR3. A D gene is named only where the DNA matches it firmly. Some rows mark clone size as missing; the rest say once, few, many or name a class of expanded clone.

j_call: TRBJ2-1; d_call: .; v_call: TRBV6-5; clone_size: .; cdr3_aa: CASSYQRLVVGNEQFF; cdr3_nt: TGTGCCAGCAGTTACCAAAGACTAGTAGTCGGTAATGAGCAGTTCTTC
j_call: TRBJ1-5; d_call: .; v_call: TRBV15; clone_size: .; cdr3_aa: CATSRDPQGTQPQHF; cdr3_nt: TGTGCCACCAGCAGAGATCCGCAGGGGACGCAGCCCCAGCATTTT
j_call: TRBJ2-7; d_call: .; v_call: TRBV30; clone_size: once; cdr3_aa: CAWRHGQTYEQYF; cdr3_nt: TGTGCCTGGAGGCACGGACAGACCTACGAGCAGTACTTC
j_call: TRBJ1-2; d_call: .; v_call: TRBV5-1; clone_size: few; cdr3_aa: CASSLEPPSGGYTF; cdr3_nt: TGCGCCAGCAGCTTGGAACCGCCGTCGGGTGGCTACACCTTC
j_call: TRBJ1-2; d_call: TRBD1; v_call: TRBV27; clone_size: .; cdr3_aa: CASRGQGHDGYTF; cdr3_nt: TGTGCCAGCAGGGGACAGGGGCATGATGGCTACACCTTC
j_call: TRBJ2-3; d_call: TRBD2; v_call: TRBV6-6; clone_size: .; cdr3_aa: CASTVAGGNTDTQYF; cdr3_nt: TGTGCCAGCACGGTAGCGGGAGGAAACACAGATACGCAGTATTTT
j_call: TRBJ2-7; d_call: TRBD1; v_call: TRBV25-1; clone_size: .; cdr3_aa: CASSENWDRDYEQYF; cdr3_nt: TGTGCCAGCAGTGAAAATTGGGACAGGGACTACGAGCAGTACTTC
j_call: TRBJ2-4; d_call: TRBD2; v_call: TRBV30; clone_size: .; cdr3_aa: CAWRTGGADIQYF; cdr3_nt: TGTGCCTGGAGGACGGGGGGGGCAGACATTCAGTACTTC
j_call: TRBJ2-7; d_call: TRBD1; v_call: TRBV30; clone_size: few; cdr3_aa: CAWSPLGTGGQYF; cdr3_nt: TGTGCCTGGAGTCCTTTAGGGACAGGGGGGCAGTACTTC
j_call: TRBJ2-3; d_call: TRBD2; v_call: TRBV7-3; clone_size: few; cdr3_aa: CASSLGGTSSPQYF; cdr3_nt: TGTGCCAGCAGCTTAGGTGGGACTAGCTCTCCGCAGTATTTT
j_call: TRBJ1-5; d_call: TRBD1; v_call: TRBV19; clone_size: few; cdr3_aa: CASSWTGLGNQPQHF; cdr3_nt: TGTGCCAGTAGTTGGACAGGGCTGGGCAATCAGCCCCAGCATTTT
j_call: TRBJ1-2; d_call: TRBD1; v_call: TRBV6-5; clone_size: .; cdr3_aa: CASSPRGQGNYGYTF; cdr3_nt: TGTGCCAGCAGTCCCCGGGGACAGGGCAACTATGGCTACACCTTC
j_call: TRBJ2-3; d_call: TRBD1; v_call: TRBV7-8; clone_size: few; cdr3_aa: CASNQWGQAPQGTQYF; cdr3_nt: TGTGCCAGCAACCAGTGGGGACAGGCCCCACAGGGTACGCAGTATTTT
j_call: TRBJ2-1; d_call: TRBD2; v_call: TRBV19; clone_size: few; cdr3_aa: CASRTSGDLENEQFF; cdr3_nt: TGTGCCAGTAGAACTAGCGGGGACCTTGAAAATGAGCAGTTCTTC
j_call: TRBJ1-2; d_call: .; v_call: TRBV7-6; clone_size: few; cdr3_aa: CASSTPGGDTGYTF; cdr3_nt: TGTGCCAGCAGCACCCCTGGGGGGGACACTGGCTACACCTTC
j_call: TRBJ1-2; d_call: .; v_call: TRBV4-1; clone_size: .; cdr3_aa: CASSQDLLGRGDYGYTF; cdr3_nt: TGCGCCAGCAGCCAAGACCTGCTGGGGAGAGGTGACTATGGCTACACCTTC
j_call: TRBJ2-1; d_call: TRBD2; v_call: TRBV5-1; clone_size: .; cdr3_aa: CASSLASGAYNEQFF; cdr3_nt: TGCGCCAGCAGCTTGGCTAGCGGAGCTTACAATGAGCAGTTCTTC
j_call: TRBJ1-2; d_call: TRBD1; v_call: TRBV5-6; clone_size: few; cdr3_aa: CASSFRTGGYGYTF; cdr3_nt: TGTGCCAGCAGCTTCCGGACAGGGGGATATGGCTACACCTTC
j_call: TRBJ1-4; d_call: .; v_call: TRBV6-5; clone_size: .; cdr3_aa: CASSLTGATNEKLFF; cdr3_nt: TGTGCCAGCAGTTTGACAGGAGCAACTAATGAAAAACTGTTTTTT
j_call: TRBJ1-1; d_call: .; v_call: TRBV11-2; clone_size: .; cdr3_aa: CASSLGFYTEAFF; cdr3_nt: TGTGCCAGCAGCCTCGGGTTTTACACTGAAGCTTTCTTT
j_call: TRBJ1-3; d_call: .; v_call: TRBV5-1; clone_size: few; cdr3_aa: CASSLQGNTIYF; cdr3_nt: TGCGCCAGCAGCTTACAGGGAAACACCATATATTTT
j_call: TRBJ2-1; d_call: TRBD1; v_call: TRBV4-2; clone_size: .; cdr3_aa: CASSNPGQGYNEQFF; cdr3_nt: TGTGCCAGCAGCAATCCGGGACAGGGATACAATGAGCAGTTCTTC
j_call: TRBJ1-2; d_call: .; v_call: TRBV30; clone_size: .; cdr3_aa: CAWSIKQGGHGYTF; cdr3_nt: TGTGCCTGGAGCATAAAACAGGGTGGTCATGGCTACACCTTC
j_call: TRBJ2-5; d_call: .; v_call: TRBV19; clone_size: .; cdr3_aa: CASSINARETQYF; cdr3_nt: TGTGCCAGTAGTATTAACGCGAGAGAGACCCAGTACTTC
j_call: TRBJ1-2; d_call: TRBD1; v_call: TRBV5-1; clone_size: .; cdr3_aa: CASSSGQETYGYTF; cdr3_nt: TGCGCCAGCAGCAGTGGACAGGAAACCTATGGCTACACCTTC
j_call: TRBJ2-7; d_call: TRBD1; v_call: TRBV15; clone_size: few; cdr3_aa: CATSKGDRVVYEQYF; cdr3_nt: TGTGCCACCAGCAAGGGGGACAGGGTTGTCTACGAGCAGTACTTC
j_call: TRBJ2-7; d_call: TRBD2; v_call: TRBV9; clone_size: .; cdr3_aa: CASSARLAGVNEQYF; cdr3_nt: TGTGCCAGCAGCGCACGACTAGCGGGAGTGAACGAGCAGTACTTC
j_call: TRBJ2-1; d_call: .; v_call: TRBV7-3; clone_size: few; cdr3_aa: CASSPLGSANEQFF; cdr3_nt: TGTGCCAGCAGCCCCCTGGGGAGCGCCAATGAGCAGTTCTTC
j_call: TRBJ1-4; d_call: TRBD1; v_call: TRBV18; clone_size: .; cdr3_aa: CASSPTQGATNEKLFF; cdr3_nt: TGTGCCAGCTCACCCACACAGGGGGCAACTAATGAAAAACTGTTTTTT
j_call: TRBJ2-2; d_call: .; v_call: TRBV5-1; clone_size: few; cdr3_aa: CASSLIQGAGELFF; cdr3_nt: TGCGCCAGCAGCTTGATTCAGGGTGCCGGGGAGCTGTTTTTT